Below, 4 T cell receptor beta chains from the same sample are listed, as sequenced in a study of PD-L1 blockade in urothelial cancer. Noted time point: peripheral blood 6 weeks after treatment start. Method: immunoSEQ multiplex PCR; TCRdb's copy keeps in-frame clones and lacks some. The sample consists of about 43,000 clones, about four fifths of them appearing once. Sequenced here: PBMCs, sampled around atezolizumab (anti-PD-L1) treatment. Receptors were obtained from a man in his sixties with urothelial cancer.

The CDR3 DNA follows: TGTGCCAGTAGCCCAAAGAATCCCCTTGGGAGCGAAGGCTACACCTTC. This translates into CASSPKNPLGSEGYTF. The chain employs TRBV19 and TRBJ1-2; no clear D. The CDR3 covers 16 residues. Germline CDR1 is LNHDA and CDR2 is SQIVND (reference sequence). The germline V and J ends were trimmed by 6 bases and 8 bases, with 25 bases remaining between them.

The chain combines TRBV6-1 with TRBJ1-1, with D perhaps matching TRBD1 (5 bases). V lost 9 bases, J lost 7 bases, and 15 bases lay in between. Germline V gene data show CDR1 as MNHNS and CDR2 as SASEGT. This CDR3 has 12 residues. Written as DNA, the CDR3 is TGTGCCAGTAGCATTCGGGGGGGTGAAGCTTTCTTT. Amino acids: CASSIRGGEAFF.

The chain combines TRBV6-6 with TRBJ1-2, with D uncertain. This CDR3 has 14 amino acids. The V gene's germline CDR1 is MNHNY and CDR2 SVGAGI (reference sequence). Trimming took off 6 bases at V and 3 bases at J, with 14 bases between the two ends. The CDR3 nucleotides are TGTGCCAGCAGCCCACGGGGTGGGGACTATGGCTACACCTTC. It codes for CASSPRGGDYGYTF.

This sequence joins TRBV29-1 and TRBJ2-3; TRBD2 matches 9 bases. Germline V lookup: CDR1 SQVTM, CDR2 ANQGSEA. The V segment lost 0 bases and the J segment 3 bases; nucleotides outside the gene matches: 4. The CDR3 extends over 15 amino acids. The CDR3 here is CSVEDLSGGTDTQYF. The CDR3 DNA sequence: TGCAGCGTTGAAGATCTAAGCGGGGGGACAGATACGCAGTATTTT.